The following is a T cell receptor beta chain sequence with its context. The data were obtained in a study of T-cell reconstitution after alpha-beta-depleted transplantation in children. Trimming removed 2 bases from V and 2 bases from J, with 10 bases in between. This CDR3 contains 14 residues. During its preparation, the TCRbeta library received unique molecular identifiers. Using its own MiXCR run on the PCR reads, TCRdb lists one record per CDR3 protein. The table lists about 640,000 distinct CDR3 sequences, around 17% of them singletons. The source of this sequence is a human donor who donated a stem cell graft to a child with acute myeloid leukemia. Here the sequenced sample was PBMCs from the stem cell graft donor, taken from the stem cell graft. The chain couples TRBV12-3 or TRBV12-4 to TRBJ2-7, with D tentatively TRBD1 (5 bases). CDR3 amino acids: CASSLQGRAYEQYF. In DNA form, the CDR3 reads TGTGCCAGCAGTTTACAGGGAAGAGCCTACGAGCAGTACTTC.